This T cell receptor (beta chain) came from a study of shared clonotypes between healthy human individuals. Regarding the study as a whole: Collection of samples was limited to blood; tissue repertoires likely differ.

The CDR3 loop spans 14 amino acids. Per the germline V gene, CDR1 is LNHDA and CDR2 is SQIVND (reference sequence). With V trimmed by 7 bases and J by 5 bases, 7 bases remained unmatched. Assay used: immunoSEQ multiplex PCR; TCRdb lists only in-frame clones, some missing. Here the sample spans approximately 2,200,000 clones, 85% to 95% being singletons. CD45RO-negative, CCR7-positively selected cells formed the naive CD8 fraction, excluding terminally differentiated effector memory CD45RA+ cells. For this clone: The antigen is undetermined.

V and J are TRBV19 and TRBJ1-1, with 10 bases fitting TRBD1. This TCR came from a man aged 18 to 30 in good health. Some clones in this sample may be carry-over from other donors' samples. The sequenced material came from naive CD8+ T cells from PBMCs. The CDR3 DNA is TGTGCCAGTATCAGGACAGGGGGGAAGACTGAAGCTTTCTTT. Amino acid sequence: CASIRTGGKTEAFF.